The clone carrying this TCR beta chain was recorded many times. Its antigen remains unknown. The CDR3 runs to 12 residues. Germline CDR1 is MDHEN and CDR2 is SYDVKM. V dropped 6 bases and J dropped 0 bases, with 3 bases sitting between them. This entry belongs to a study of T cells in Graves' hyperthyroidism and ophthalmopathy. General observations from the study: Before onset, by a median of approximately 5.9 months, the model predicted ophthalmopathy. Clonotypes that were expanded in thyroid above 0.001 mostly appeared in blood too.

From RNA transcripts, TCR beta CDR3 regions were amplified. The primer set for the first-round RT-PCR of the TCR CDR3 was HTBI. MiXCR, run by TCRdb on the multiplex PCR reads, gives a single entry per CDR3 protein. The sample holds approximately 510,000 distinct CDR3 sequences, roughly 20% seen once. This clonotype was obtained from a man in his late teens or twenties with Graves' hyperthyroidism. The V gene is TRBV28, the J gene TRBJ1-5; D is unclear. Source material: blood. In DNA, the CDR3 is TGTGCCAGCAGGGGTAGCAATCAGCCCCAGCATTTT. This gives the protein CASRGSNQPQHF.